The 32 T cell receptor beta chains given below trace back to one sample, sequenced in a study of blood T cells in healthy people across ages. A second PCR of about 6 to 12 cycles used a sample-barcoded 5' primer and a J-beta primer mix. TCRdb independently ran MiXCR on the 5' RACE reads; one entry per CDR3 protein. The sample has hundreds of thousands of distinct CDR3 sequences, around 42% seen once. The sequenced sample was blood. Source of these receptors: a man aged 60 to 75 in good health.

This clonotype was seen a few times. The V and J genes are TRBV12-3 or TRBV12-4 and TRBJ2-4; either TRBD1 or TRBD2 may supply D (6 bases each). There are 15 residues in the CDR3. The V end was cut by 6 bases, the J end by 0 bases, with 12 bases between. CDR3 region: CASRRDNLAKNIQYF. In DNA form, the CDR3 reads TGTGCCAGCAGGCGGGACAACCTAGCCAAAAACATTCAGTACTTC.

The rearrangement links TRBV5-1 to TRBJ2-3; D not certain. With 0 bases removed from V and 4 bases from J, the gap between germline ends came to 9 bases. CDR3 length equals 14 residues. CDR1 and CDR2 from the germline V gene are SGHRS and YFSETQ. CDR3 protein: CASSLVPPPDTQYF. The CDR3 bases are TGCGCCAGCAGCTTGGTGCCTCCGCCAGATACGCAGTATTTT.

There are many counts of this clonotype. The chain is built from TRBV10-3 and TRBJ1-2, with 7 bases matching TRBD1. The V segment lost 8 bases and the J segment 4 bases; nucleotides outside the gene matches: 4. The CDR3 spans 12 residues. Germline CDR1 and CDR2: ENHRY and SYGVKD. CDR3 bases: TGTGCCATCCCGGGACAGACCTATGGCTACACCTTC. Its translation is CAIPGQTYGYTF.

This clonotype appeared a few times. V and J are TRBV7-2 and TRBJ1-2; D not certain. Germline-derived CDR1 and CDR2 are SGHTA and FQGNSA. The CDR3 loop spans 16 amino acids. Between the trimmed V and J ends, which lost 0 bases and 7 bases, there was a span of 18 bases. The CDR3, as DNA: TGTGCCAGCAGCTTAGCGGCCCCTCTTTCTGTTACTGGCTACACCTTC. Its translation: CASSLAAPLSVTGYTF.

This clonotype was recorded at least ten times. The CDR3 nucleotides are TGTGCCAGCAGTTTAATCCGTACGGAGCAGTACTTC. Protein product: CASSLIRTEQYF. The chain couples TRBV28 to TRBJ2-7, with D hard to call. CDR3 length: 12 amino acids. Germline V gene data show CDR1 as MDHEN and CDR2 as SYDVKM. V was clipped by 2 bases and J by 7 bases, with 9 bases between them.

This clonotype turned up a few times. The chain employs TRBV7-2 and TRBJ1-2; tentatively, D is TRBD1 (5 bases). The CDR3 runs 15 residues. Looked up from germline, CDR1 is SGHTA and CDR2 is FQGNSA. V gave up 3 bases and J gave up 0 bases, with 11 bases separating them. The CDR3 nucleotides are TGTGCCAGCAGCTTGGGCAACAGGACTAACTATGGCTACACCTTC. This gives the protein CASSLGNRTNYGYTF.

J is TRBJ2-1 and V is TRBV29-1; 10 bases match TRBD1. Per the germline V gene, CDR1 is SQVTM and CDR2 is ANQGSEA. The CDR3 consists of 13 residues. Unmatched junction bases numbered 8, after V lost 7 bases and J lost 8 bases. The chain's CDR3 is CSAGTGVLDEQFF. In nucleotides, the CDR3 is TGCAGCGCCGGGACAGGGGTTTTGGATGAGCAGTTCTTC.

The genes are TRBV28 and TRBJ1-5, with 7 bases lining up with TRBD1. After removal of 4 bases from V and 0 bases from J, the junction contained 18 bases not matched to a gene. Germline assignment: CDR1 MDHEN and CDR2 SYDVKM. The length of the CDR3 is 20 residues. CDR3 sequence: CASSSPPQRGGGFSNQPQHF. Here the CDR3 DNA reads TGTGCCAGCAGTTCCCCCCCACAGAGAGGGGGCGGATTTAGCAATCAGCCCCAGCATTTT.

This clonotype has only a few counts. The chain uses TRBV7-2 and TRBJ1-1; D unresolved. The CDR3 spans 16 residues. Trimming left V 5 bases short and J 1 base short, with 17 bases between. CDR1 is SGHTA and CDR2 is FQGNSA in the germline V gene. CDR3 DNA: TGTGCCAGCAGCCCGAACCCTGGGCCGACGAACACTGAAGCTTTCTTT. It translates to CASSPNPGPTNTEAFF.

This clonotype came up many times. V gene TRBV4-1 combines with J gene TRBJ2-5; tentatively, D is TRBD1 or TRBD2 (5 bases each). The CDR3 covers 15 residues. Trimming pared 3 bases from V and 7 bases from J, leaving 18 bases between. Germline loops: CDR1 MGHRA, CDR2 YSYEKL. The CDR3 nucleotides are TGCGCCAGCAGCCAGGACGGGGACCGAATGAGGACCCAGTACTTC. This sequence encodes CASSQDGDRMRTQYF.

The CDR3 coding sequence is TGTGCCAGCAGCCGAGGGGATAGGACTAGCGGGGGGGAAGGACGGTTCTTC. Its translation is CASSRGDRTSGGEGRFF. This rearrangement joins TRBV7-2 to TRBJ2-1; 15 bases match TRBD2. The ends lost 5 bases at V and 15 bases at J; junction bases unmatched: 17. Per germline, CDR1 SGHTA and CDR2 FQGNSA. The CDR3 spans 17 residues.

This clonotype was seen repeatedly, ten times or more. The rearrangement uses TRBV29-1 and TRBJ2-5; 7 bases fit TRBD1. V shed 4 bases and J 5 bases; nucleotides not matched to a gene: 4. This CDR3 comprises 12 residues. Germline V gene sequence: CDR1 SQVTM, CDR2 ANQGSEA. CDR3 bases: TGCAGCGTTGGACAGGGTAGGGAGACCCAGTACTTC. The encoded protein is CSVGQGRETQYF.

This chain joins TRBV7-6 and TRBJ2-4, with 7 nucleotides matching TRBD1. The J call is doubtful: the DNA matches TRBJ2-7 better. The CDR3 totals 15 residues. Germline V lookup: CDR1 SGHVS, CDR2 FNYEAQ. This CDR3 is CASSLGQGTIYEQYF. CDR3 bases: TGTGCCAGCAGCTTAGGACAGGGAACGATTTACGAGCAGTACTTC.

The chain is built from TRBV10-3 and TRBJ1-2; 7 nucleotides align to TRBD1. The CDR3 contains 17 residues. Germline-derived CDR1 and CDR2 are ENHRY and SYGVKD. The trim removed 2 bases at V and 4 bases at J, leaving 13 bases unmatched. The CDR3: CAISEVPGQKPLYGYTF. DNA for the CDR3: TGTGCCATCAGTGAGGTCCCGGGACAGAAGCCACTCTATGGCTACACCTTC.

V gene TRBV11-2 combines with J gene TRBJ1-1; D is ambiguous. Germline lookup yields CDR1 SGHAT and CDR2 FQNNGV. Trimming pared 4 bases from V and 2 bases from J, leaving 8 bases between. The CDR3 runs to 13 residues. In nucleotides, the CDR3 is TGTGCCAGCAGCTCGGAGTCTAACACTGAAGCTTTCTTT. Its translation: CASSSESNTEAFF.

The rearrangement links TRBV29-1 to TRBJ2-7; D remains unclear. This CDR3 has 12 residues. Germline CDR1 reads SQVTM; CDR2 reads ANQGSEA. V was cut by 5 bases and J by 6 bases, with 14 bases left in between. The CDR3 is CSVSRKIGEQYF. The DNA of the CDR3 is TGCAGCGTTTCCCGCAAGATTGGCGAGCAGTACTTC.

This chain connects TRBV2 to TRBJ2-5; D is possibly TRBD1 (5 bases). Germline-derived CDR1 and CDR2 are SNHLY and FYNNEI. This CDR3 has 14 residues. The V end lost 3 bases, the J end lost 5 bases, and 13 bases lay between the germline ends. The DNA of the CDR3 is TGTGCCAGCAGTGAGGGGCTACTCGTGGAGACCCAGTACTTC. It codes for CASSEGLLVETQYF.

This clonotype was seen more than once but under ten times. This chain links TRBV7-4 with TRBJ2-1; TRBD1 is a possible D gene (6 bases). CDR3 length equals 15 residues. The germline CDR1 and CDR2 sequences are SGHVT and SQSDAQ. The V end lost 5 bases, the J end lost 0 bases, and 11 bases lay between the germline ends. CDR3: CASSPQGLSYNEQFF. CDR3 DNA: TGTGCCAGCAGCCCCCAGGGGCTCTCCTACAATGAGCAGTTCTTC.

The genes are TRBV7-2 and TRBJ1-6; 7 bases are shared with TRBD1. CDR3 length: 15 amino acids. Germline loops: CDR1 SGHTA, CDR2 FQGNSA. V lost 7 bases and J lost 12; bases outside the gene matches: 15. The CDR3 DNA sequence: TGTGCCAGCACCACCAGGGACAGTTGGCCTTTACCCCTCCACTTT. Translation: CASTTRDSWPLPLHF.

This clonotype was seen more than once but under ten times. V gene TRBV7-3 combines with J gene TRBJ2-7, with 8 bases fitting TRBD1. V lost 8 bases, J lost 7 bases, and 16 bases stayed unmatched. Per the germline V gene, CDR1 is SGHTA and CDR2 is FQGTGA. The CDR3 runs to 15 residues. The CDR3 DNA follows: TGTGCCAGCGGCAGGGCCGGGACAGGTTACAATGAGCAGTACTTC. This translates into CASGRAGTGYNEQYF.

V and J are TRBV6-1 and TRBJ2-4; 9 nucleotides align to TRBD1. TRBJ2-7 explains the end of the DNA better; the J call may be wrong. Germline V gives CDR1 MNHNS, CDR2 SASEGT. The CDR3 covers 14 residues. The CDR3 sequence is CASSDGDRVYEQYF. The CDR3 DNA sequence: TGTGCCAGCAGTGACGGGGACAGGGTGTACGAGCAGTACTTC.

The rearrangement uses TRBV14 and TRBJ2-5; no definite D call. CDR1 is SGHDN and CDR2 is FVKESK in the germline V gene. Deletions cut 4 bases from V and 2 bases from J, with 11 bases between. The CDR3 is 14 residues long. For the CDR3, the DNA is TGTGCCAGCAGCCCCAGACTTTCGCAAGAGACCCAGTACTTC. This translates into CASSPRLSQETQYF.

This clonotype was recorded a few times. The gene calls are TRBV12-3 or TRBV12-4 and TRBJ1-6; tentatively, D is TRBD1 (5 bases). The CDR3 extends over 13 amino acids. V lost 0 bases and J 9 bases, leaving 6 bases between the germline ends. The CDR3 sequence: CASSLAGGSPLHF. The CDR3 DNA reads as TGTGCCAGCAGTTTAGCTGGGGGTTCACCCCTCCACTTT.

This chain connects TRBV4-3 to TRBJ2-4; TRBD2 aligns across 13 bases. V was pared by 3 bases and J by 13 bases, with 21 bases of the junction left unmatched. The CDR3 loop spans 19 amino acids. The germline V gene encodes CDR1 LGHNA and CDR2 YSLEER. The CDR3: CASSQRLAGGAESSCSQYF. The CDR3 DNA reads TGCGCCAGCAGCCAGCGACTAGCGGGGGGTGCAGAGAGCTCCTGCAGCCAGTACTTC.

To note about this clonotype: A much larger clone lies a single base off, so this may be a read error. V gene TRBV20-1 combines with J gene TRBJ2-7; D may be TRBD1 (6 bases). The germline V gene has CDR1 DFQATT and CDR2 SNEGSKA (reference sequence). This CDR3 comprises 12 residues. Trimming stripped 5 bases from V and 1 base from J, with 9 bases between. The DNA of the CDR3 is TGCAGTGCTTGGACAGTTTCCTACGAGCAGTACTTC. Its translation is CSAWTVSYEQYF.

The chain employs TRBV29-1 and TRBJ2-5; the D is unclear. V shed 3 bases and J shed 10 bases, with 12 bases lying between them. CDR1 is SQVTM, CDR2 ANQGSEA, per germline. This CDR3 has 11 residues. CDR3 DNA sequence: TGCAGCGTTGATTCTCCAAGGCACCAGTACTTC. It yields the protein CSVDSPRHQYF.

V gene TRBV7-3 combines with J gene TRBJ2-1; TRBD2 agrees at 13 bases. The germline V gene encodes CDR1 SGHTA and CDR2 FQGTGA. The CDR3 is 15 residues long. V dropped 5 bases and J dropped 6; count of bases not matched to a gene: 4. CDR3 DNA: TGTGCCAGCAGCAAACTAGCGGGGGGGATCAATGAGCAGTTCTTC. Its protein product is CASSKLAGGINEQFF.

Only a few counts were recorded for this clonotype. The J gene is TRBJ1-1, the V gene TRBV6-5; 9 bases align to TRBD1. Unmatched junction bases numbered 10, after V lost 6 bases and J lost 5 bases. The CDR3 contains 15 residues. The germline CDR1 and CDR2 sequences are MNHEY and SVGAGI. CDR3 amino acids: CASSFPGQGRTEAFF. In DNA, the CDR3 is TGTGCCAGCAGCTTCCCGGGACAGGGAAGGACTGAAGCTTTCTTT.

This clonotype was observed a handful of times. CDR3: CASSSGRVQETQYF. In nucleotides, the CDR3 is TGTGCCAGCAGCTCAGGACGGGTCCAAGAGACCCAGTACTTC. The chain joins TRBV11-2 to TRBJ2-5; D uncertain. Germline assignment: CDR1 SGHAT and CDR2 FQNNGV. The ends were cut back, 4 bases at V and 1 base at J, with 10 bases in the middle. This CDR3 comprises 14 residues.

This clonotype has at least ten counts. The chain joins TRBV20-1 to TRBJ2-3; D gene ambiguous. Germline V gene lookup returns CDR1 DFQATT and CDR2 SNEGSKA (reference sequence). V was trimmed by 3 bases and J by 6 bases, leaving 4 bases between them. The CDR3 totals 10 residues. The CDR3 protein is CSARVDTQYF. CDR3 DNA: TGCAGTGCTAGGGTTGATACGCAGTATTTT.

This chain connects TRBV10-3 to TRBJ1-5; D gene unclear. Per the germline V gene, CDR1 is ENHRY and CDR2 is SYGVKD. V lost 6 bases and J lost 8, with 14 bases in between. This CDR3 has 13 residues. The DNA for the CDR3 is TGTGCCATCAGCCCTGGACCGAGGGAGCCCCAGCATTTT. Amino acids: CAISPGPREPQHF.

This chain connects TRBV2 to TRBJ2-1; 9 bases map to TRBD1. The CDR3 loop spans 12 amino acids. Losses at the gene ends were 8 bases for V and 14 bases for J; bases not matched to a gene: 10. Germline V lookup: CDR1 SNHLY, CDR2 FYNNEI. The CDR3 DNA follows: TGTGCCAGCCGAAGAACGGACAGGGGTGAGTTCTTC. This sequence encodes CASRRTDRGEFF.